These 3 T cell receptor beta chains came from one sample sequenced in a study of T and B cells in COVID-19 patients. Each TRB amplification used about 220-500 ng of genomic DNA from blood. TRB rearrangements were amplified by multiplex PCR with BIOMED2 TRB-A/B primers. TCRdb re-derived calls from the multiplex PCR reads in MiXCR, one entry per CDR3 protein. This sample yields approximately 11,000 distinct CDR3 sequences, of which 30% are seen a single time; 13% to 15% belongs to the top ten. Sequences were obtained from blood. These receptors were collected from a human donor with active COVID-19.

The chain carries TRBV28 and TRBJ2-7; possible D gene TRBD1, 6 bases. The ends were cut back, 10 bases at V and 0 bases at J, with 16 bases in the middle. This CDR3 region has 14 residues. Germline V gives CDR1 MDHEN, CDR2 SYDVKM. The CDR3 loop is CATLPGQISYEQYF. The DNA of the CDR3 is TGTGCCACCCTCCCCGGACAGATCTCCTACGAGCAGTACTTC.

This clonotype is termed medium-sized. The gene calls are TRBV30 and TRBJ2-6, with a tentative D call TRBD2 (7 bases). In germline, CDR1 is GTSNPN, CDR2 SVGIG (reference sequence). Trimming removed 3 bases from V and 4 bases from J, with 13 bases in between. CDR3 length: 15 amino acids. The CDR3 region has the DNA TGTGCCTGGAGCCCCGGGGGGACAGGGGCCAACGTCCTGACTTTC. Its translation is CAWSPGGTGANVLTF.

The chain links TRBV6-5 to TRBJ1-4; TRBD1 matches 7 bases. Trimming took 6 bases from V and 7 from J; bases not matched to a gene: 8. Germline loops: CDR1 MNHEY, CDR2 SVGAGI. The CDR3 consists of 14 residues. CDR3 bases: TGTGCCAGCAGCTTACAGGGGAGTTCTGAAAAACTGTTTTTT. Translation: CASSLQGSSEKLFF.